This entry lists 12 T cell receptor beta chains sequenced from one sample in a study of OX40 agonist ivuxolimab in advanced cancers. The library was generated by the immunoSEQ multiplex PCR assay. TCRdb holds this immuneACCESS table with in-frame rearrangements only. Some clones are missing; in checked studies, unresolved V genes explain under half, and the rest has no known cause. This sample lists 14,000 or so clones; about three quarters were detected once. The ten largest make up 16% of the sample. The sequences come from CD4+ or CD8+ T cells sorted from blood, collected in a trial of the OX40 agonist ivuxolimab. These receptor sequences come from an adult with an advanced solid tumor such as melanoma, head and neck, liver or kidney cancer.

There are a few counts of this clone. This sequence joins TRBV5-1 and TRBJ1-5, with D unresolved. CDR1 is SGHRS and CDR2 is YFSETQ in the germline V gene. The CDR3 is 16 residues long. The V and J ends lost 1 base and 0 bases respectively, with 11 bases between them. The CDR3 DNA reads TGCGCCAGCAGCTTGCCTACGGGTTATAGCAATCAGCCCCAGCATTTT. Protein product: CASSLPTGYSNQPQHF.

The DNA for the CDR3 is TGTGCCAGCAGCTTGGTTTCGGGGAGCACCGGGGAGCTGTTTTTT. It specifies CASSLVSGSTGELFF. The chain carries TRBV5-5 and TRBJ2-2; TRBD2 might be the D (5 bases). CDR1 is SGHKS, CDR2 YYEKEE, per germline (reference sequence). Trimming left V 0 bases short and J 4 bases short, with 10 bases between. The CDR3 sequence is 15 residues long.

This chain links TRBV2 with TRBJ2-3; D unresolved. V was shortened by 2 bases and J by 4 bases, with 4 bases between the two germline ends. Germline CDR1 SNHLY, CDR2 FYNNEI. The CDR3 spans 12 residues. CDR3 in DNA: TGTGCCAGCAGTGAATGGGCAGATACGCAGTATTTT. It is translated as CASSEWADTQYF.

The chain joins TRBV7-3 to TRBJ2-7, with D possibly being TRBD1 (6 bases). V was shortened by 2 bases and J by 5 bases, with 13 bases between the two germline ends. CDR3 size: 14 residues. CDR1 SGHTA and CDR2 FQGTGA come from the germline V gene. CDR3 protein: CASSLGGGSNEQYF. CDR3 DNA: TGTGCCAGCAGCTTAGGGGGCGGTTCGAACGAGCAGTACTTC.

The J gene is TRBJ1-2, the V gene TRBV5-6; D may be TRBD1 (5 bases). Deletions cut 0 bases from V and 2 bases from J, with 8 bases between. Germline assignment: CDR1 SGHDT and CDR2 YYEEEE. This CDR3 comprises 14 residues. The CDR3 sequence: CASSLGGKNYGYTF. Here the CDR3 DNA reads TGTGCCAGCAGCTTGGGGGGGAAAAACTATGGCTACACCTTC.

This clone has a single count. This chain connects TRBV9 to TRBJ2-7; perhaps TRBD1 as D (5 bases). Trimming stripped 4 bases from V and 2 bases from J, with 13 bases between. The CDR3 covers 14 residues. CDR1 and CDR2 from the germline V gene are SGDLS and YYNGEE. In nucleotides, the CDR3 is TGTGCCAGCAGCCAGGTGGCAGGGCCCTACGAGCAGTACTTC. It specifies CASSQVAGPYEQYF.

This clone was detected only a few times. The rearrangement uses TRBV6-1 and TRBJ2-2; 8 nucleotides line up with TRBD1. J gave up 8 bases and V 6 bases, and 2 bases lay outside the gene matches. The germline CDR1 and CDR2 sequences are MNHNS and SASEGT. The CDR3 consists of 12 residues. CDR3 DNA sequence: TGTGCCAGCAGGACAGGGGCGGGGGAGCTGTTTTTT. Amino acids: CASRTGAGELFF.

The chain is built from TRBV11-2 and TRBJ2-2, with D possibly being TRBD1 (6 bases). Germline V gives CDR1 SGHAT, CDR2 FQNNGV. V lost 3 bases and J lost 4, with 9 bases in between. The CDR3 totals 14 residues. The CDR3 loop reads CASSFWDTTGELFF. CDR3 nucleotides: TGTGCCAGCAGCTTTTGGGACACCACCGGGGAGCTGTTTTTT. The variable domain in full, with the rest retrieved from reference TRBV11-2 and TRBJ2-2, is EAGVAQSPRYKIIEKRQSVAFWCNPISGHATLYWYQQILGQGPKLLIQFQNNGVVDDSQLPKDRFSAERLKGVDSTLKIQPAKLEDSAVYLCASSFWDTTGELFFGEGSRLTVL.

This clone was counted once. The chain has TRBV7-2 and TRBJ2-3; 10 bases match TRBD2. The CDR3 is made up of 18 amino acids. The V gene's germline CDR1 is SGHTA and CDR2 FQGNSA. Losses at the gene ends were 1 base for V and 2 bases for J; bases not matched to a gene: 9. CDR3 nucleotides: TGTGCCAGCAGCTTAGACCATCTAGCGGGGGCGGCCACAGATACGCAGTATTTT. This sequence encodes CASSLDHLAGAATDTQYF.

On this clone: This CDR3 is also generated by other DNA sequences in the sample. This sequence joins TRBV13 and TRBJ2-5, with TRBD1 identical over 8 bases. Unmatched junction bases numbered 4, after V lost 2 bases and J lost 5 bases. This CDR3 comprises 14 residues. Germline V CDR1 and CDR2: PRHDT, FYEKMQ (reference sequence). The CDR3 protein is CASSLRTGQETQYF. The CDR3 DNA follows: TGTGCCAGCAGCTTACGGACAGGGCAGGAGACCCAGTACTTC.

The chain uses TRBV7-6 and TRBJ1-1; possible D gene TRBD1, 6 bases. The CDR3 spans 14 residues. Between the trimmed V and J ends, which lost 4 bases and 6 bases, there was a span of 15 bases. Germline CDR1 is SGHVS and CDR2 is FNYEAQ. CDR3: CASSSTGGGAEAFF. CDR3 coding DNA: TGTGCCAGCAGCTCGACAGGTGGTGGAGCTGAAGCTTTCTTT.

The genes are TRBV4-1 and TRBJ1-1, with D uncertain. CDR1 is MGHRA, CDR2 YSYEKL, per germline. CDR3 size: 13 residues. V gave up 4 bases and J gave up 1 base, with 7 bases separating them. As DNA, the CDR3 is TGCGCCAGCAGCCGGCAAGGGAACACTGAAGCTTTCTTT. This gives the protein CASSRQGNTEAFF.